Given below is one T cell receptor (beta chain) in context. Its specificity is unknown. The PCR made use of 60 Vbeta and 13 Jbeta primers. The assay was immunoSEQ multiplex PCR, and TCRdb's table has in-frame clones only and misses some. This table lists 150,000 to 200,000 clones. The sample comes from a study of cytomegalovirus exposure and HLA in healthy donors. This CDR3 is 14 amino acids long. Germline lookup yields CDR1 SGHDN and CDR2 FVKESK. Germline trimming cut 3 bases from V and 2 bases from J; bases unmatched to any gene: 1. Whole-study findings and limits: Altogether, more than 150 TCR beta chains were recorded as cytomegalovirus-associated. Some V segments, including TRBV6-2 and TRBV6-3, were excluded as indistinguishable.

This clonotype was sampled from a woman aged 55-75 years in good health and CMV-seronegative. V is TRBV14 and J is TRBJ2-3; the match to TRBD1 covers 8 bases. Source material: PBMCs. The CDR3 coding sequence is TGTGCCAGCAGCCAGGACAGGGACACAGATACGCAGTATTTT. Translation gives CASSQDRDTDTQYF.